The source of this TCR beta chain is a study of early T cells in non-severe SARS-CoV-2 infection. This clonotype was counted ten times or more. The CDR3 sequence is 12 residues long. Germline values: CDR1 GTSNPN, CDR2 SVGIG (reference sequence). The trim removed 6 bases at V and 8 bases at J, leaving 6 bases unmatched. TCRdb used MiXCR to reprocess the 5' RACE reads, holding one entry per CDR3 protein. Of 95,000 to 110,000 distinct CDR3 sequences listed, 11% were seen once; the top ten hold about 7.6%. The sample was whole blood. V is TRBV30 and J is TRBJ1-2; TRBD1 agrees at 10 bases. The origin of this receptor is an adult who was a healthcare worker with PCR-confirmed SARS-CoV-2 infection or an uninfected control (not recorded which). In DNA form, the CDR3 reads TGTGCCTGTACGGGGGACAGGGGCGGCTACACCTTC. Its translation: CACTGDRGGYTF.